The entry that follows covers one T cell receptor (beta chain) sequence. The antigen remains unidentified. cDNA libraries of TCR beta carried unique molecular identifiers. TCRdb reanalysed the PCR reads using MiXCR and keeps one entry per CDR3 protein. Among around 700,000 distinct CDR3 sequences listed, approximately 60% were seen once. This sample is part of a study of post-analysis software for immune sequencing data. Overall study results and limits: Strong same-batch co-clustering of samples appeared with F measure clustering. TRBV segments more frequent in patients than in controls numbered five and included TRBV5-6, TRBV5-1 and TRBV20-1.

Germline V gene lookup returns CDR1 SGHTA and CDR2 FQGNSA. The CDR3 is 15 residues long. With V trimmed by 1 base and J by 5 bases, 6 bases remained unmatched. This clonotype originated in a girl aged 2-15 years with multiple sclerosis. The rearrangement links TRBV7-2 to TRBJ1-2; 8 bases match TRBD1. The sequenced material came from blood. CDR3 sequence: CASSLGTGGIYGYTF. CDR3 coding DNA: TGTGCCAGCAGCTTAGGCACAGGGGGGATATATGGCTACACCTTC.